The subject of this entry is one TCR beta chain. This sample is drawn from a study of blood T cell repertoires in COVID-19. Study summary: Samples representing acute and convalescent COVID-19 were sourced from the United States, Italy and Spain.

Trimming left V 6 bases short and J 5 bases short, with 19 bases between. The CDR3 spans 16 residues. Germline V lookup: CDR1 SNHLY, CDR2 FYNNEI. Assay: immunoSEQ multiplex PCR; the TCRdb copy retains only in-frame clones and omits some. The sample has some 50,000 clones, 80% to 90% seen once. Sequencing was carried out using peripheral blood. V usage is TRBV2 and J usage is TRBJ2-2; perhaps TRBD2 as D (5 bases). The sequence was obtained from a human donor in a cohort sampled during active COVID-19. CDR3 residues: CASSRLRGAETGELFF. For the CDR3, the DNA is TGTGCCAGCAGCCGACTTCGGGGAGCGGAGACCGGGGAGCTGTTTTTT.